Described below is a single T cell receptor (beta chain) sequence and its context. Its antigen is as yet unknown. TCRdb's table, derived via immunoSEQ multiplex PCR, lists solely in-frame clones and lacks some. The sample has over 40,000 clones, roughly 86% seen once. The sample belongs to a study of OX40 agonist ivuxolimab in advanced cancers. In the study overall: Patients were 65% to 85% male with ages roughly 23 to 79, mean about 60. Findings of the study overall: The average count of expanded clones was higher among CD8+ T cells than among CD4+. Certain nonresponding patients likewise had low normalized T-cell clonal expansion.

From germline, CDR1 is MNHNS and CDR2 SASEGT. The CDR3 runs 12 residues. Trimming left V 6 bases short and J 3 bases short, with 8 bases between. The chain combines TRBV6-1 with TRBJ1-2, with D unclear. Here the sequenced sample was CD4+ or CD8+ T cells sorted from blood, taken in a trial of the OX40 agonist ivuxolimab. The receptor was isolated from an adult with an advanced solid tumor such as melanoma, head and neck, liver or kidney cancer. The CDR3 loop is CASREGYYGYTF. The CDR3, as DNA: TGTGCCAGCAGAGAGGGCTACTATGGCTACACCTTC.